These 32 T cell receptor beta chains share one sample of origin, sequenced in a study of T-cell memory formation after mild COVID-19. One entry per CDR3 protein, called by TCRdb with MiXCR from the 5' RACE reads. The sample holds 400,000 to 500,000 distinct CDR3 sequences, more than 20% seen once. Material: PBMCs or a T cell subset sorted from them (not recorded which). Every receptor here comes from an adult woman who had mild COVID-19 (a few samples of this study predate the infection). Cell type and time point are not known.

This sequence joins TRBV20-1 and TRBJ2-5, with D maybe TRBD1 (5 bases). Germline assignment: CDR1 DFQATT and CDR2 SNEGSKA (reference sequence). Deletions cut 2 bases from V and 5 bases from J, with 12 bases between. The CDR3 runs to 13 residues. This chain's CDR3 is CSARPPGPETQYF. CDR3 bases: TGCAGTGCTAGACCCCCAGGGCCGGAGACCCAGTACTTC.

V is TRBV4-3 and J is TRBJ2-7; 11 bases fit TRBD2. CDR3 length: 16 amino acids. Germline values: CDR1 LGHNA, CDR2 YSLEER. With V trimmed by 4 bases and J by 2 bases, 7 bases remained unmatched. The DNA of the CDR3 is TGCGCCAGCAGCCCTGGGACTAGCGGTCCGCCCTACGAGCAGTACTTC. Translating it yields CASSPGTSGPPYEQYF.

In its sample, this clonotype was seen a few times. The V and J genes are TRBV12-3 or TRBV12-4 and TRBJ2-7, with D maybe TRBD2 (5 bases). The CDR3 totals 13 residues. Trimming removed 6 bases from V and 3 bases from J, with 12 bases in between. The CDR3 spells CASRMDSNYEQYF. The CDR3 coding sequence is TGTGCCAGCAGAATGGACTCGAACTACGAGCAGTACTTC.

V usage is TRBV19 and J usage is TRBJ2-7; no clear D. The CDR3 consists of 14 residues. Trimming removed 7 bases at V and 0 bases at J, with 13 bases between. Germline V lookup: CDR1 LNHDA, CDR2 SQIVND (reference sequence). The CDR3 sequence is CASTRHSSSYEQYF. The CDR3 region has the DNA TGTGCCAGTACAAGGCATTCGAGCTCCTACGAGCAGTACTTC.

The rearrangement links TRBV5-1 to TRBJ1-2; a possible D gene is TRBD1 (6 bases). The germline V and J ends were trimmed by 2 bases and 6 bases, with 11 bases remaining between them. Germline CDR1 SGHRS, CDR2 YFSETQ. CDR3 length: 13 amino acids. This CDR3 reads CASSFEQGHGYTF. DNA of the CDR3: TGCGCCAGCAGCTTCGAACAGGGTCATGGCTACACCTTC.

This clonotype was observed a handful of times. The chain has TRBV15 and TRBJ1-5; no firm D call. Germline CDR1 is LNHNV and CDR2 is YYDKDF (reference sequence). The V end was cut by 0 bases, the J end by 6 bases, with 12 bases between. This CDR3 is 15 amino acids long. The CDR3 protein is CATSRDPTPGQPQHF. The CDR3 DNA reads TGTGCCACCAGCAGAGATCCCACCCCAGGTCAGCCCCAGCATTTT.

CDR3 sequence: CASSPLGLKDEKLFF. The CDR3 region has the DNA TGTGCCAGCAGCCCACTAGGGTTAAAGGATGAAAAACTGTTTTTT. The chain is built from TRBV5-6 and TRBJ1-4; no clear D. The V end lost 4 bases, the J end lost 6 bases, and 16 bases lay between the germline ends. This CDR3 is built from 15 residues. Germline-derived CDR1 and CDR2 are SGHDT and YYEEEE.

This clonotype came up a few times. This chain uses TRBV23-1 with TRBJ1-6, with a weak D call TRBD1 (5 bases). TRBV23-1 is assigned to the ORF class and has an uncertain function. The ends were cut back, 0 bases at V and 4 bases at J, with 19 bases in the middle. This CDR3 comprises 19 residues. CDR3 residues: CASSQSAGMRTEYNSPLHF. The CDR3 DNA reads TGCGCCAGCAGTCAATCGGCAGGGATGAGAACGGAATATAATTCACCCCTCCACTTT.

The V gene is TRBV20-1, the J gene TRBJ2-2, with D unclear. The V gene lost 6 bases and the J gene lost 0 bases, with 5 bases spanning the gap. The CDR3 length is 12 residues. The germline V gene has CDR1 DFQATT and CDR2 SNEGSKA (reference sequence). CDR3: CSAEPNTGELFF. In DNA, the CDR3 is TGCAGTGCGGAACCGAACACCGGGGAGCTGTTTTTT.

Only a few counts were recorded for this clonotype. The chain joins TRBV5-1 to TRBJ1-2; 7 bases align to TRBD1. Germline V CDR1 and CDR2: SGHRS, YFSETQ. The CDR3 sequence is 16 residues long. Germline trimming cut 0 bases from V and 4 bases from J; bases unmatched to any gene: 9. CDR3 nucleotides: TGCGCCAGCAGCTTGGTGGGACAGAAGGTCTCCTATGGCTACACCTTC. It is translated as CASSLVGQKVSYGYTF.

In DNA, the CDR3 is TGTGCCAGCAGCTTTAGCGGGAGAAGAGAGCAGTACTTC. It specifies CASSFSGRREQYF. The chain carries TRBV7-9 and TRBJ2-7; 9 bases match TRBD2. The CDR3 is 13 amino acids. J was trimmed by 7 bases and V by 3 bases; bases with no gene match: 4. Germline CDR1 is SEHNR and CDR2 is FQNEAQ (reference sequence).

This clonotype has ten or more counts. The V call is TRBV12-3 or TRBV12-4, the J call TRBJ2-2, with TRBD2 as a possible D gene (5 bases). The CDR3 runs to 12 residues. V lost 6 bases to trimming and J lost 13 bases, with 15 bases between them. In DNA form, the CDR3 reads TGTGCCAGCAGACCTGAGGGTTGGCGGCTGTTTTTT. It translates to CASRPEGWRLFF.

This chain uses TRBV4-2 with TRBJ1-1; D gene ambiguous. CDR1 and CDR2 (germline): LGHNA, YNFKEQ. CDR3 length: 12 amino acids. V was clipped by 5 bases and J by 7 bases, with 11 bases between them. CDR3 sequence reads: CASSAVWSEAFF. The CDR3 DNA reads TGTGCCAGCAGCGCAGTTTGGAGTGAAGCTTTCTTT.

The chain couples TRBV12-3 or TRBV12-4 to TRBJ2-7; D remains ambiguous. CDR3 length: 10 residues. Trimming removed 8 bases from V and 3 bases from J, with 5 bases in between. The CDR3 nucleotides read TGTGCCAGCGCCCTCTACGAGCAGTACTTC. Encoded protein: CASALYEQYF.

This clonotype was observed a handful of times. The J gene is TRBJ2-7, the V gene TRBV19; a weak D match, TRBD2 (5 bases). V gave up 3 bases and J gave up 0 bases, with 9 bases separating them. CDR1 is LNHDA, CDR2 SQIVND, per germline (reference sequence). The CDR3 contains 14 residues. As DNA, the CDR3 is TGTGCCAGTAGTATGGCGGGCCACTCCTACGAGCAGTACTTC. Residues: CASSMAGHSYEQYF.

The V and J genes are TRBV4-3 and TRBJ2-1; 12 bases map to TRBD2. Per the germline V gene, CDR1 is LGHNA and CDR2 is YSLEER. V shed 0 bases, J shed 4 bases, and the junction held 10 bases outside the gene matches. CDR3 size: 19 residues. The CDR3 coding sequence is TGCGCCAGCAGCCAAGATCCCCCAATGACTAGCGGGAGTTACAATGAGCAGTTCTTC. This gives the protein CASSQDPPMTSGSYNEQFF.

The V and J genes are TRBV5-4 and TRBJ1-1, with D perhaps matching TRBD1 (6 bases). The CDR3 has 14 residues. CDR1 and CDR2 (germline): SGHNT, YYREEE (reference sequence). V was pared by 3 bases and J by 4 bases, with 13 bases between. The chain's CDR3 is CASSWGGGRTEAFF. CDR3 nucleotides: TGTGCCAGCAGCTGGGGCGGGGGGCGCACTGAAGCTTTCTTT. Drawing the rest from reference TRBV5-4 and TRBJ1-1, the complete variable domain is ETGVTQSPTHLIKTRGQQVTLRCSSQSGHNTVSWYQQALGQGPQFIFQYYREEENGRGNFPPRFSGLQFPNYSSELNVNALELDDSALYLCASSWGGGRTEAFFGQGTRLTVV.

V is TRBV4-1 and J is TRBJ2-3; TRBD2 agrees at 7 bases. The germline V gene encodes CDR1 MGHRA and CDR2 YSYEKL. Losses at the gene ends were 4 bases for V and 1 base for J; bases not matched to a gene: 11. This CDR3 has 17 residues. CDR3 bases: TGCGCCAGCAGCCCCTATCCGTCTAGCGGCCGCACAGATACGCAGTATTTT. This translates into CASSPYPSSGRTDTQYF.

This chain uses TRBV5-1 with TRBJ2-3; D is unresolved. The CDR3 length is 14 residues. The V gene lost 1 base and the J gene lost 6 bases, with 12 bases spanning the gap. Germline V gene data show CDR1 as SGHRS and CDR2 as YFSETQ. In DNA, the CDR3 is TGCGCCAGCAGCTTGTCAGCGAGTAGGGATACGCAGTATTTT. This encodes CASSLSASRDTQYF.

The V gene is TRBV20-1, the J gene TRBJ2-1, with 8 bases fitting TRBD1. The CDR3 contains 13 residues. Germline V gives CDR1 DFQATT, CDR2 SNEGSKA (reference sequence). The V and J ends lost 3 bases and 9 bases, in that order; junction bases with no gene match: 7. The CDR3 region has the DNA TGCAGTGCTAGGGACAGGGCCGGGACTGAGCAGTTCTTC. Translating gives CSARDRAGTEQFF.

This clonotype was found a few times. The chain employs TRBV11-2 and TRBJ1-3; maybe TRBD1 (5 bases). The germline V and J ends were trimmed by 4 bases and 3 bases, with 13 bases remaining between them. The CDR3 covers 15 residues. Per the germline V gene, CDR1 is SGHAT and CDR2 is FQNNGV. CDR3 sequence (DNA): TGTGCCAGCAGCTCCCAGACAGCCGGTGGAAACACCATATATTTT. Translated: CASSSQTAGGNTIYF. Filled out from reference TRBV11-2 and TRBJ1-3, the complete variable domain reads EAGVAQSPRYKIIEKRQSVAFWCNPISGHATLYWYQQILGQGPKLLIQFQNNGVVDDSQLPKDRFSAERLKGVDSTLKIQPAKLEDSAVYLCASSSQTAGGNTIYFGEGSWLTVV.

This clonotype was counted a few times. This chain joins TRBV4-1 and TRBJ1-5, with 8 bases aligning to TRBD1. The CDR3 is made up of 16 amino acids. V dropped 2 bases and J dropped 4; count of bases not matched to a gene: 7. The V gene's germline CDR1 is MGHRA and CDR2 YSYEKL. Here the CDR3 reads CASSQRGQGSNQPQHF. The DNA of the CDR3 is TGCGCCAGCAGCCAACGTGGACAGGGATCGAATCAGCCCCAGCATTTT.

This rearrangement joins TRBV9 to TRBJ1-4; tentatively, D is TRBD1 (5 bases). This CDR3 region has 15 residues. The germline V and J ends were trimmed by 4 bases and 8 bases, with 18 bases remaining between them. Germline-derived CDR1 and CDR2 are SGDLS and YYNGEE. CDR3 nucleotide sequence: TGTGCCAGCAGCCCCTTGGACACAAAGAACGAAAAACTGTTTTTT. This sequence encodes CASSPLDTKNEKLFF.

V and J are TRBV27 and TRBJ1-1; no firm D call. V gave up 4 bases and J gave up 6 bases, with 12 bases separating them. Germline CDR1 and CDR2: MNHEY and SMNVEV (reference sequence). CDR3 length: 13 amino acids. CDR3: CASSSPGGSEAFF. CDR3 sequence (DNA): TGTGCCAGCAGTTCGCCCGGAGGGTCTGAAGCTTTCTTT.

The chain couples TRBV3-1 to TRBJ2-5; 10 bases are shared with TRBD2. The germline V gene encodes CDR1 LGHDT and CDR2 YNNKEL (reference sequence). The trim removed 3 bases at V and 5 bases at J, leaving 15 bases unmatched. The CDR3 runs 18 residues. The CDR3: CASSHRGSSGGAPETQYF. In nucleotides, the CDR3 is TGTGCCAGCAGCCACCGAGGATCCAGCGGGGGGGCCCCTGAGACCCAGTACTTC.

The table lists this clonotype with a few counts. This chain links TRBV10-3 with TRBJ2-1; no firm D call. The CDR3 is 11 amino acids. Germline-derived CDR1 and CDR2 are ENHRY and SYGVKD. Trimming cost V 2 bases and J 6 bases, with 2 bases left between them. CDR3 in amino acids: CAISEGNEQFF. CDR3 DNA sequence: TGTGCCATCAGTGAGGGCAATGAGCAGTTCTTC.

The gene calls are TRBV7-2 and TRBJ2-2, with 10 bases lining up with TRBD2. CDR3 length equals 20 residues. Germline CDR1 is SGHTA and CDR2 is FQGNSA. Unmatched junction bases numbered 16, after V lost 1 base and J lost 5 bases. The CDR3 is CASSLGFGRLAGARTGELFF. The CDR3 DNA reads TGTGCCAGCAGCTTAGGATTCGGCCGTCTAGCGGGAGCAAGGACCGGGGAGCTGTTTTTT.

Only a few counts were recorded for this clonotype. V usage is TRBV5-1 and J usage is TRBJ2-3; 8 nucleotides agree with TRBD2. The CDR3 sequence is 19 residues long. Trimming took 4 bases from V and 1 from J; bases not matched to a gene: 17. In germline, CDR1 is SGHRS, CDR2 YFSETQ. The CDR3, as DNA: TGCGCCAGCAGCCCAACTGGTTGGGCGGGGGGTGTCGGCACAGATACGCAGTATTTT. This sequence encodes CASSPTGWAGGVGTDTQYF.

The rearrangement joins TRBV18 to TRBJ2-5; unclear D gene. The CDR3 is made up of 15 amino acids. Deletions cut 0 bases from V and 7 bases from J, with 15 bases between. Germline CDR1 KGHSH, CDR2 LQKENI. Here the CDR3 reads CASSPPEVKMGTQYF. CDR3 in DNA: TGTGCCAGCTCACCACCGGAAGTAAAGATGGGGACCCAGTACTTC.

This clonotype was detected only a few times. The V call is TRBV25-1, the J call TRBJ1-2; D may be TRBD1 (5 bases). In germline, CDR1 is MGHDK, CDR2 SYGVNS. V was pared by 4 bases and J by 8 bases, with 14 bases between. The CDR3 sequence is 13 residues long. DNA for the CDR3: TGTGCCAGCAGTGGGACGGGATGGGGCGGCTACACCTTC. Translated, it gives CASSGTGWGGYTF.

The rearrangement uses TRBV6-2 or TRBV6-3 and TRBJ1-2; 7 nucleotides match TRBD1. CDR1 and CDR2 (germline): MNHEY, SVGEGT. The V gene end was trimmed by 0 bases and the J gene end by 7 bases; junction bases not matched to a gene: 8. The length of the CDR3 is 15 residues. CDR3 coding DNA: TGTGCCAGCAGTTACTCGACAGGGAGTGGAATTGGCTACACCTTC. Protein sequence: CASSYSTGSGIGYTF.

This sequence joins TRBV19 and TRBJ2-1, with 10 bases lining up with TRBD1. Germline assignment: CDR1 LNHDA and CDR2 SQIVND (reference sequence). CDR3 length: 14 residues. V was clipped by 6 bases and J by 5 bases; unmatched bases: 4. CDR3 sequence: CASRPGQGNNEQFF. The CDR3 DNA follows: TGTGCCAGTAGACCGGGACAGGGGAACAATGAGCAGTTCTTC.